This TCR beta chain appears in the sequencing data of a study of blood T cell repertoires in COVID-19 (dated by TCRdb to the early 2020s). Some background on the complete study: Collaborator samples came from the United States, Italy and Spain and covered acute and convalescent phases of COVID-19. The dataset comprised deeply sampled blood TCRbeta repertoires from subjects exposed to, actively infected with, or recovered from COVID-19. The repertoires were released in a freely available public database intended as a resource for research on the immune response to SARS-CoV-2. The material from the prospective study consisted of cDNA or gDNA derived from T cells, B-cell-depleted T cells, or PBMCs. A de-identified subject ID, COVID-19 status, age in years and sex were almost always included in the sample metadata. The samples were drawn from the first 160 participants of the ongoing ImmuneRACE study and from over 950 subjects provided by 6 global collaborators. Where available, HLA class I and class II types were taken from metadata supplied by the sample provider and were not determined by assay-based typing.

Results and caveats for the whole study, not just this receptor: Clinical and demographic metadata were provided uncurated, with the amount varying by source and participant.

This clone was observed a single time. This receptor's antigen is unknown. No much larger clone exists at a distance of one base, and base qualities are not known. In Seattle, one collaborating source enrolled patients while the infection was active and tracked those patients longitudinally over the course of disease. The collaborating institutions used their own protocols to collect whole blood in K2EDTA tubes. For TCRbeta analysis, collaborator samples were shipped as frozen whole blood, as isolated PBMCs, or as DNA extracted from either sample type. The immunoSEQ Assay, a bias-controlled multiplex PCR, was used to amplify TCRbeta CDR3 regions from genomic DNA. The paper's data handling went like this. The number of nucleated cells in each sample was estimated by amplification of reference gene primers within the assay. Sequence reads were collapsed and filtered to measure the absolute abundance of every unique TCRbeta CDR3 rearrangement. For each sample, productive Simpson clonality was calculated as the square root of Simpson's diversity index over productive rearrangements. TCRdb re-hosts the immuneACCESS table, in-frame sequences only. Its copies lack some clones; in the studies checked, an unresolved V gene accounts for under half of them, and the cause for the rest is not known. From that table come the V and J calls and clone size; the DNA was used to work out D and trimming. This sample gives around 140,000 clones in total; around 89% of them show up just once. 10% to 15% of the sample comes from the top ten.

From a lookup of the germline V gene, CDR1 and CDR2 are ENHRY and SYGVKD. The CDR3 measures 15 amino acids from cysteine to phenylalanine. Of the read, only the CDR3 DNA is kept; its 45 bases are in frame from base 1. Trimming takes 0 bases from V and 6 bases from J, and the germline ends sit 13 bases apart. Sequenced input: peripheral blood. The chain is made from TRBV10-3 and TRBJ2-3, and the D gene may be TRBD2, 6 bases matching. The source of this sequence is a man aged 18 to 30 with COVID-19, enrolled during active disease. In nucleotides, the sequence is TGTGCCATCAGTGAGTCCGCGGGGCCGGTCGATACGCAGTATTTT. It translates to CAISESAGPVDTQYF.